These T cell receptor beta chains were read from a single sample in a study of control samples from healthy donors and cancer patients. Some clones are missing from TCRdb's copy, which holds only in-frame ones; the method was immunoSEQ multiplex PCR. The sample lists 250,000 to 300,000 clones, roughly 82% occurring once. The sequenced sample consisted of PBMCs. These receptors were collected from a woman aged 60-75 years with lung cancer. CDR3s include the opening cysteine and the closing phenylalanine or tryptophan. The D gene is left open where the match is weak. Only part of the rows carry a size: once, few, many, or a class if the clone is expanded.

j_gene | abundance | d_gene | v_gene | CDR3nt | CDR3aa
TRBJ1-4 | . | . | TRBV6-5 | TGTGCCAGCAGTTACTCCGGGGTCTCCAATGAAAAACTGTTTTTT | CASSYSGVSNEKLFF
TRBJ2-1 | once | . | TRBV7-2 | TGTGCCAGCAGCTTAACCGCGGGCAATGAGCAGTTCTTC | CASSLTAGNEQFF
TRBJ1-2 | . | . | TRBV2 | TGTGCCAGCAGTGAAGCGCTTTCAGGGGCCAGTGGCTACACCTTC | CASSEALSGASGYTF
TRBJ2-6 | once | . | TRBV5-1 | TGCGCCAGCAGCTTGGGGGGTCCTGGGGCCAACGTCCTGACTTTC | CASSLGGPGANVLTF
TRBJ2-1 | . | . | TRBV5-6 | TGTGCCAGCAGTTGGGACCCTGGGGAGCAGTTCTTC | CASSWDPGEQFF
TRBJ2-4 | . | . | TRBV15 | TGTGCCACCAGCATTGGACGTTTTGACAAAAACATTCAGTACTTC | CATSIGRFDKNIQYF
TRBJ2-1 | . | TRBD2 | TRBV28 | TGTGCCAGCACTCCGGGAGGCTCCTACAATGAGCAGTTCTTC | CASTPGGSYNEQFF
TRBJ1-4 | many | . | TRBV27 | TGTGCCAGCAGTTTAGAGGGAGGCGGGGCAAGGGAAAAACTGTTTTTT | CASSLEGGGAREKLFF
TRBJ2-7 | . | . | TRBV28 | TGTGCCAGCAGTCCCATCCCCTACGAGCAGTACTTC | CASSPIPYEQYF
TRBJ2-4 | . | TRBD2 | TRBV28 | TGTGCCAGCGCCGGACTAGCGGGAGGAGGAGCCAAAAACATTCAGTACTTC | CASAGLAGGGAKNIQYF
TRBJ2-1 | few | TRBD2 | TRBV10-1 | TGCGCCAGCTCGTTTCTAGCGGAGGGTGAGCAGTTCTTC | CASSFLAEGEQFF
TRBJ2-5 | . | . | TRBV18 | TGTGCCAGCTCACCACCCAGCCAGAGGAGAGAGACCCAGTACTTC | CASSPPSQRRETQYF
TRBJ1-4 | . | TRBD1 | TRBV7-9 | TGTGCCAGCAGCTTCCGACAGGGCCTGGGGGAAAAACTGTTTTTT | CASSFRQGLGEKLFF
TRBJ2-1 | . | TRBD2 | TRBV5-8 | TGTGCCAGCAGCTTAGGACTAGCGGGAGTCAATGAGCAGTTCTTC | CASSLGLAGVNEQFF
TRBJ2-1 | few | . | TRBV7-9 | TGTGCCAGCAGCTTAGATGGGTCCAATGAGCAGTTCTTC | CASSLDGSNEQFF
TRBJ1-5 | many | TRBD1 | TRBV2 | TGTGCCAGCAGGAAGACCCGACAGGGCCTCTTACACTTT | CASRKTRQGLLHF
TRBJ1-5 | . | . | TRBV18 | TGTGCCAGCTCACGCGGGGCCCGAGATCAGCCCCAGCATTTT | CASSRGARDQPQHF
TRBJ2-1 | . | TRBD2 | TRBV9 | TGTGCCAGCAGCGTAGCGGTGACTAGCGGGACGGGAGAGCAGTTCTTC | CASSVAVTSGTGEQFF
TRBJ2-7 | . | . | TRBV11-2 | TGTGCCAGCAGCTTTAGACAGACCCTCTCCTACGAGCAGTACTTC | CASSFRQTLSYEQYF
TRBJ1-3 | . | . | TRBV13 | TGTGCCAGCAGCGCCCTTCAGGGTTCGTCGGGAAACACCATATATTTT | CASSALQGSSGNTIYF
TRBJ1-2 | . | . | TRBV6-5 | TGTGCCAGCAGTTACTCGAGGGGGAACTATGGCTACACCTTC | CASSYSRGNYGYTF
TRBJ1-3 | . | . | TRBV5-1 | TGCGCCAGCAGCACCGGACGGATCAGCTCTGGAAACACCATATATTTT | CASSTGRISSGNTIYF
TRBJ2-2 | . | . | TRBV1 | TGCACCAGCAGCCAAGACGGTCGGGCAAGGACCGGGGAGCTGTTTTTT | CTSSQDGRARTGELFF
TRBJ1-2 | . | . | TRBV27 | TGTGCCAGCAGACAGGCCACGAACTATGGCTACACCTTC | CASRQATNYGYTF
TRBJ1-1 | . | . | TRBV4-1 | TGCGCCAGCAGCCAAGATTTTGCAGGGGCTGAAGCTTTCTTT | CASSQDFAGAEAFF
TRBJ1-1 | . | . | TRBV28 | TGTGCCAGCGAACAGGGGAACACTGAAGCTTTCTTT | CASEQGNTEAFF
TRBJ2-7 | few | . | TRBV28 | TGTGCCAGCAGTTTACCGGGCCAGGGGAGATACGAGCAGTACTTC | CASSLPGQGRYEQYF
TRBJ2-2 | . | TRBD2 | TRBV3-1/TRBV3-2 | TGTGCCAGCAGCTCGGCTAGCGGATACACCGGGGAGCTGTTTTTT | CASSSASGYTGELFF
TRBJ1-5 | . | . | TRBV2 | TGTGCCAGCAGCGGGACTTCCAATCAGCCCCAGCATTTT | CASSGTSNQPQHF
TRBJ1-1 | once | TRBD1 | TRBV9 | TGTGCCAGCAGCGTATCTCCAGGGGGCGGCACTGAAGCTTTCTTT | CASSVSPGGGTEAFF
TRBJ2-7 | . | . | TRBV3-1/TRBV3-2 | TGTGCCAGCAGCGGGGACCACTACGAGCAGTACTTC | CASSGDHYEQYF
TRBJ2-7 | . | TRBD2 | TRBV11-2 | TGTGCCAGCAGCTTAGTCATGACTAGCGCTTTTCCCTACGAGCAGTACTTC | CASSLVMTSAFPYEQYF
TRBJ2-2 | . | TRBD2 | TRBV11-2 | TGTGCCAGCAGACAACTAGCGGGGCGGTACACCGGGGAGCTGTTTTTT | CASRQLAGRYTGELFF
TRBJ2-1 | . | TRBD2 | TRBV11-2 | TGTGCCAGCAGCTTAATCGGGGGGGCGGCTGAGCAGTTCTTC | CASSLIGGAAEQFF
TRBJ2-1 | . | TRBD2 | TRBV11-2 | TGTGCCAGCAGCTTAGAGACTAGCGGGCTCTACAATGAGCAGTTCTTC | CASSLETSGLYNEQFF
TRBJ2-1 | . | . | TRBV7-9 | TGTGCCAGCAGCTTAATGGGTCGCAATGAGCAGTTCTTC | CASSLMGRNEQFF
TRBJ1-4 | . | TRBD1 | TRBV7-6 | TGTGCCAGCAGCACCATGACAGGGATTAATGAAAAACTGTTTTTT | CASSTMTGINEKLFF
TRBJ2-1 | . | TRBD2 | TRBV20-1 | TGCAGTGCTAGTTATAGCGGGGGGGCCGGAAATGAGCAGTTCTTC | CSASYSGGAGNEQFF
TRBJ1-3 | . | TRBD1 | TRBV7-9 | TGTGCCAGCAGCTTGGGACAGGGGGGAAACACCATATATTTT | CASSLGQGGNTIYF
TRBJ1-1 | . | . | TRBV30 | TGTGCCTGGAGTGTAACTCAGGGTTCTCGAGCTTTCTTT | CAWSVTQGSRAFF
TRBJ1-1 | . | TRBD1 | TRBV10-3 | TGTGCCGCCTCCGGGACAGCAACTTATGAAGCTTTCTTT | CAASGTATYEAFF
TRBJ2-5 | . | TRBD2 | TRBV10-3 | TGTGCCATCAGTGAGTCTGCCCTAGCGGGGGGCCTCTACTTCCACCAAGAGACCCAGTACTTC | CAISESALAGGLYFHQETQYF
TRBJ2-7 | . | . | TRBV9 | TGTGCCAGCAGCGTAGCTGAGGGAGCGGTCTACGAGCAGTACTTC | CASSVAEGAVYEQYF
TRBJ1-1 | . | TRBD1 | TRBV19 | TGTGCCAGTAGTATCCGGACAGGCCACACTGAAGCTTTCTTT | CASSIRTGHTEAFF
TRBJ2-2 | . | . | TRBV9 | TGTGCCAGCAGCGTAAGGAGTACCGGGGAGCTGTTTTTT | CASSVRSTGELFF
TRBJ2-5 | . | . | TRBV5-1 | TGCGCCAGCAGCTTGGGGACTATTGGAGAGACCCAGTACTTC | CASSLGTIGETQYF
TRBJ2-1 | . | TRBD2 | TRBV4-2 | TGTGCCAGCAGCCAAGATTCCCCGGCGGGAGGATCCTACAATGAGCAGTTCTTC | CASSQDSPAGGSYNEQFF
TRBJ2-1 | . | . | TRBV2 | TGTGCCAGCATTCTCGGGAGTGTCTACAATGAGCAGTTCTTC | CASILGSVYNEQFF